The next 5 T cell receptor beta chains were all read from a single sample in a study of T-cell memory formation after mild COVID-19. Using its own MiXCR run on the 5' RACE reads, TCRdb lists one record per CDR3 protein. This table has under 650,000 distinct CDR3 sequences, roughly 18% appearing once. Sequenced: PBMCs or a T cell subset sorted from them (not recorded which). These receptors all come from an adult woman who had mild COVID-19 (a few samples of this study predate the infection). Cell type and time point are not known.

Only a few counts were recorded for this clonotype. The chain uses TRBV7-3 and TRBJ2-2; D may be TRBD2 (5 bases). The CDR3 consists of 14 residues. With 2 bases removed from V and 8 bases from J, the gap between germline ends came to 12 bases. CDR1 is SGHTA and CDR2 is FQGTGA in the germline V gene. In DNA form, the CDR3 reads TGTGCCAGCAGCTTAGATCCGGGAATAGGGGAGCTGTTTTTT. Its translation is CASSLDPGIGELFF.

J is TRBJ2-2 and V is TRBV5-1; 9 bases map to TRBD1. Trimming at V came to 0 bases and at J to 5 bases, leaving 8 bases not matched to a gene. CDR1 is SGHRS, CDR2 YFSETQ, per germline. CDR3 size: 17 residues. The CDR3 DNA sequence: TGCGCCAGCAGCTTGGGACCAGCGGGACAGGGAACCGGGGAGCTGTTTTTT. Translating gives CASSLGPAGQGTGELFF.

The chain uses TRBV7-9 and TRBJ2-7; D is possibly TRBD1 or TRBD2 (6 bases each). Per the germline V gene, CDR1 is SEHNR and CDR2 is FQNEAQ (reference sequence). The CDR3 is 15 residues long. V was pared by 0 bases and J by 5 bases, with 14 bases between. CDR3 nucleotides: TGTGCCAGCAGCTTAGCGAATTCGGGGGCCCACGAGCAGTACTTC. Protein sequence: CASSLANSGAHEQYF.

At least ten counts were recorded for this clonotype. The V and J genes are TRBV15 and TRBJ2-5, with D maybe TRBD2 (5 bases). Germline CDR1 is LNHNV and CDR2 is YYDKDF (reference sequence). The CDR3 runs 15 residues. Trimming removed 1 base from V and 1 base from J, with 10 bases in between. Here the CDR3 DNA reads TGTGCCACCAGCAGAGCGGGGAAGAGCCAAGAGACCCAGTACTTC. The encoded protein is CATSRAGKSQETQYF.

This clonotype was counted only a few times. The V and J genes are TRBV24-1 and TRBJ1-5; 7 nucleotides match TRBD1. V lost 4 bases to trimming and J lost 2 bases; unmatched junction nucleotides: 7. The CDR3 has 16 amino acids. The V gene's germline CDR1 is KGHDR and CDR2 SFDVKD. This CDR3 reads CATSETGSGGNQPQHF. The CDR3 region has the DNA TGTGCCACCAGTGAGACAGGGTCGGGCGGCAATCAGCCCCAGCATTTT.